Listed here are 17 T cell receptor beta chains from one sample, sequenced in a study of post-analysis software for immune sequencing data (dated by TCRdb to 2015 to 2017). Library preparation employed PCR. Data came from an Illumina HiSeq 2500. To reduce PCR and sequencing biases, unique molecular identifiers were incorporated into the TCR beta cDNA libraries. In TCRdb, the public reads were trimmed at Q25 with fastp and aligned with MiXCR, with productive beta chains retained. Rows with a matching CDR3 protein are joined into one entry that keeps the most common DNA and genes. The sample includes hundreds of thousands of distinct CDR3 sequences, with roughly three fifths observed a single time. 11% of the sample lies in the top ten. The paper's findings and limits, for the study overall: Four to six TRBV segments, including TRBV5-6, TRBV5-1 and TRBV20-1, were significantly more frequent in patients than controls.

Their specific antigens are unknown. The sample was blood. These receptors were taken from a girl aged 2-15 years with multiple sclerosis.

The chain combines TRBV4-1 with TRBJ1-2; D remains ambiguous. Germline V gene lookup returns CDR1 MGHRA and CDR2 YSYEKL. This CDR3 is built from 14 residues. The ends were cut back, 0 bases at V and 2 bases at J, with 7 bases in the middle. CDR3 residues: CASSQERMNYGYTF. As DNA, the CDR3 is TGCGCCAGCAGCCAAGAGAGAATGAACTATGGCTACACCTTC.

This clonotype came up once. V usage is TRBV11-2 and J usage is TRBJ2-7; no reliable D call. Matching the DNA end better, TRBJ2-5 makes the J call doubtful. The CDR3 sequence is 16 residues long. Germline loops: CDR1 SGHAT, CDR2 FQNNGV. CDR3 sequence (DNA): TGTGCCAGCAGCTTAGGCCACGTTGGGCCCAAAGAGACCCAGTACTTC. This encodes CASSLGHVGPKETQYF.

In its sample, this clonotype was seen a few times. The V call is TRBV24-1, the J call TRBJ2-7; 7 nucleotides match TRBD1. CDR1 is KGHDR and CDR2 is SFDVKD in the germline V gene. V lost 8 bases to trimming and J lost 7 bases; unmatched junction nucleotides: 7. The CDR3 runs 12 residues. CDR3 nucleotide sequence: TGTGCCACCAATAAGGGGGCGGGTGAGCAGTACTTC. It yields the protein CATNKGAGEQYF.

This clonotype was seen just once. The chain uses TRBV10-3 and TRBJ2-1; D is uncertain. Trimming took off 7 bases at V and 4 bases at J, with 11 bases between the two ends. This CDR3 has 13 residues. Germline V lookup: CDR1 ENHRY, CDR2 SYGVKD. This chain's CDR3 is CAIKNEGYNEQFF. The DNA of the CDR3 is TGTGCCATCAAAAATGAAGGGTACAATGAGCAGTTCTTC.

This clonotype appeared once. The rearrangement joins TRBV6-7 to TRBJ2-5; D is perhaps TRBD1 or TRBD2 (6 bases each). TRBV6-7 is treated as an ORF (open reading frame) with a function not yet certain. CDR3 size: 19 residues. Trimming removed 2 bases from V and 4 bases from J, with 26 bases in between. The CDR3 nucleotides read TGTGCCAGCAGTTACGGGGGGCAGTGGGGTCCAGACTCCCTAGAGACCCAGTACTTC. Its translation: CASSYGGQWGPDSLETQYF.

The chain carries TRBV7-2 and TRBJ2-5; the D gene is possibly TRBD2 (6 bases). The V end lost 5 bases, the J end lost 4 bases, and 14 bases lay between the germline ends. CDR1 SGHTA and CDR2 FQGNSA come from the germline V gene. This CDR3 comprises 14 residues. CDR3 DNA: TGTGCCAGCAGCCTTCGACTAGTCCCAGAGACCCAGTACTTC. Translated: CASSLRLVPETQYF.

This chain links TRBV10-3 with TRBJ2-3; 10 nucleotides match TRBD1. This CDR3 has 14 amino acids. CDR1 and CDR2 from the germline V gene are ENHRY and SYGVKD. The V segment lost 6 bases and the J segment 6 bases; nucleotides outside the gene matches: 6. CDR3 sequence reads: CAISPGTGVDTQYF. CDR3 DNA sequence: TGTGCCATCAGCCCCGGGACAGGGGTTGATACGCAGTATTTT.

DNA of the CDR3: TGCAGTGCTAGAGTAGGTAGCGGGGTCTCCTACGAGCAGTACTTC. It is translated as CSARVGSGVSYEQYF. V gene TRBV20-1 combines with J gene TRBJ2-7, with TRBD2 matching 8 bases. The CDR3 consists of 15 residues. Germline lookup yields CDR1 DFQATT and CDR2 SNEGSKA (reference sequence). V lost 1 base to trimming and J lost 0 bases; unmatched junction nucleotides: 5.

The chain is built from TRBV3-1 and TRBJ2-2, with D possibly being TRBD2 (5 bases). The CDR3 spans 16 residues. V dropped 4 bases and J dropped 0 bases, with 12 bases sitting between them. Germline V gives CDR1 LGHDT, CDR2 YNNKEL (reference sequence). DNA of the CDR3: TGTGCCAGCAGCCTTCTCGGAGCGGCGAACACCGGGGAGCTGTTTTTT. Encoded protein: CASSLLGAANTGELFF.

The sample holds a few counts of this clonotype. This sequence joins TRBV20-1 and TRBJ2-3; 9 nucleotides line up with TRBD2. The CDR3 has 15 residues. Germline-derived CDR1 and CDR2 are DFQATT and SNEGSKA (reference sequence). J gave up 8 bases and V 7 bases, and 16 bases lay outside the gene matches. CDR3 sequence: CSGERAGGPSVTQYF. The CDR3 nucleotides are TGCAGTGGGGAAAGGGCGGGGGGGCCCAGTGTTACGCAGTATTTT.

The V call is TRBV5-1, the J call TRBJ2-5, with D tentatively TRBD2 (5 bases). From germline, CDR1 is SGHRS and CDR2 YFSETQ. The CDR3 is 16 residues long. V shed 5 bases and J shed 2 bases, with 19 bases lying between them. The CDR3 protein is CASSGGNTISQETQYF. Written as DNA, the CDR3 is TGCGCCAGCAGTGGAGGAAACACTATCTCACAAGAGACCCAGTACTTC.

This rearrangement joins TRBV5-1 to TRBJ2-1; D gene ambiguous. From germline, CDR1 is SGHRS and CDR2 YFSETQ. CDR3 length: 14 residues. Trimming removed 4 bases from V and 2 bases from J, with 10 bases in between. The CDR3 here is CASSAPAAYNEQFF. In DNA, the CDR3 is TGCGCCAGCAGCGCCCCCGCGGCCTACAATGAGCAGTTCTTC.

With respect to this clonotype: This CDR3 is missing its conserved last phenylalanine or tryptophan, likely due to a read error. The J gene is TRBJ2-3, the V gene TRBV19; the D gene is possibly TRBD1 (5 bases). This CDR3 is built from 15 residues. The V end was cut by 6 bases, the J end by 0 bases, with 13 bases between. Germline V CDR1 and CDR2: LNHDA, SQIVND (reference sequence). In DNA form, the CDR3 reads TGTGCCAGTAGAGGGGCCGTAACTAGCACAGATACGCAGTATTTG. It codes for CASRGAVTSTDTQYL.

In its sample, this clonotype was seen a few times. This chain uses TRBV6-6 with TRBJ1-2; 7 bases map to TRBD1. The CDR3 has 14 residues. Germline lookup yields CDR1 MNHNY and CDR2 SVGAGI (reference sequence). The V segment lost 5 bases and the J segment 8 bases; nucleotides outside the gene matches: 11. The CDR3 DNA reads as TGTGCCAGCAGTAGCCAGGGGGGCGCGGGGGGCTACACCTTC. Residues: CASSSQGGAGGYTF.

This clonotype came up a few times. This rearrangement joins TRBV20-1 to TRBJ2-3; tentative D call: TRBD1 (6 bases). The V gene lost 3 bases and the J gene lost 1 base, with 14 bases spanning the gap. Germline V CDR1 and CDR2: DFQATT, SNEGSKA (reference sequence). This CDR3 spans 15 amino acids. CDR3 in DNA: TGCAGTGCTAGCCCTCTTGGGGGCCGCACAGATACGCAGTATTTT. This translates into CSASPLGGRTDTQYF.

The chain combines TRBV29-1 with TRBJ2-1; D uncertain. V shed 3 bases and J shed 10 bases, with 13 bases lying between them. Germline V gives CDR1 SQVTM, CDR2 ANQGSEA. CDR3 size: 12 residues. Here the CDR3 reads CSVDKSQLEQFF. The CDR3 DNA reads as TGCAGCGTTGATAAGTCCCAACTCGAGCAGTTCTTC.

The chain uses TRBV12-3 or TRBV12-4 and TRBJ1-1, with D unclear. V was pared by 3 bases and J by 0 bases, with 11 bases between. The length of the CDR3 is 15 residues. In DNA form, the CDR3 reads TGTGCCAGCAGTTTCCCTTTTGGGGTGAACACTGAAGCTTTCTTT. Translating gives CASSFPFGVNTEAFF.